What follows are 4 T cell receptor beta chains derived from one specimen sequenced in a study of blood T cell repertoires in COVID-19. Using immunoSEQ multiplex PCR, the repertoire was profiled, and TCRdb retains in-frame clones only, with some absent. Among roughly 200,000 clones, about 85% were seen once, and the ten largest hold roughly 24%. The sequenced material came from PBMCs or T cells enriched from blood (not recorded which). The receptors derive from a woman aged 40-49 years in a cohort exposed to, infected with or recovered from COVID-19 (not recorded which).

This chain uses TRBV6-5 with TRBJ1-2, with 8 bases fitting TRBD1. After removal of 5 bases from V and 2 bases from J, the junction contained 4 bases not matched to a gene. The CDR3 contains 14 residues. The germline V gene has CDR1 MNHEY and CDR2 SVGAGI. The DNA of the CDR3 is TGTGCCAGCAGTCCCTGGACAGGGAACTATGGCTACACCTTC. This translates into CASSPWTGNYGYTF.

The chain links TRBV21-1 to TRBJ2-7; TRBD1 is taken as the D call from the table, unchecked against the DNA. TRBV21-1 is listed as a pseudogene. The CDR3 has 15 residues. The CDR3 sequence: CASNSQKGKTYEQYF. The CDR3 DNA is TGTGCCAGCAACTCCCAAAAGGGGAAAACGTACGAGCAGTACTTC.

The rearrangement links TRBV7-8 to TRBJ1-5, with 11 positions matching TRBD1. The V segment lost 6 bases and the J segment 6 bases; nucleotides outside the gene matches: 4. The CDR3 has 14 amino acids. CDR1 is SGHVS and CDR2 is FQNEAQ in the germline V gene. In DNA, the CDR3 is TGTGCCAGCAGACTGGACAGGGGGCTTCAGCCCCAGCATTTT. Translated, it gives CASRLDRGLQPQHF.

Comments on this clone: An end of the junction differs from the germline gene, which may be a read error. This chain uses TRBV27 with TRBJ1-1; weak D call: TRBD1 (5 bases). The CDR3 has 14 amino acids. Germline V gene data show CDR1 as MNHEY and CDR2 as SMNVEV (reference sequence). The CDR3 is CAGSLSAGGTEAFF. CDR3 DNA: TGTGCCGGCAGTTTATCGGCGGGGGGCACTGAAGCTTTCTTT.